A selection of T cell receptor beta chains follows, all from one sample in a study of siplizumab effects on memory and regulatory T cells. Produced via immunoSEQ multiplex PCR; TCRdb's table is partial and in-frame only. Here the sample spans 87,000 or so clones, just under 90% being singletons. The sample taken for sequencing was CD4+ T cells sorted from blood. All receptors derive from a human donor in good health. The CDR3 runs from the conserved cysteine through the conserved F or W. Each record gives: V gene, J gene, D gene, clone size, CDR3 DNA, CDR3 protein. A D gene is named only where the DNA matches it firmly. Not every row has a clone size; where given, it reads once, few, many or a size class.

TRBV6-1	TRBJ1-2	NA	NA	TGTGCCAGCACCCAGGACAGATATGGCTACACCTTC	CASTQDRYGYTF
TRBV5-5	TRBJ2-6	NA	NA	TGTGCCAGCAGCTTGAACCCCACTAGGAGCTCTGGGGCCAACGTCCTGACTTTC	CASSLNPTRSSGANVLTF
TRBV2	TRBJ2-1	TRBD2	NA	TGTGCCAGCAGTGAGCAAAAGGTCGTCTTAGCGGGAGCTGAGCAGTTCTTC	CASSEQKVVLAGAEQFF
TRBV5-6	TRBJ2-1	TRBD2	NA	TGTGCCAGCAGGCTAGCGGGAGGGCCGGTTGGTGAGCAGTTCTTC	CASRLAGGPVGEQFF
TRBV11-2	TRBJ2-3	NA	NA	TGTGCCAGCACCCGGGCTGCAGATACGCAGTATTTT	CASTRAADTQYF
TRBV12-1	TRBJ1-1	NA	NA	TGTGCCAGCTGGACAGGGGCGTCTGAAGCTTTCTTT	CASWTGASEAFF
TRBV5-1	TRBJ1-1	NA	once	TGCGCCAGCAGCGGCGCAGGGAGTATAAACACTGAAGCTTTCTTT	CASSGAGSINTEAFF
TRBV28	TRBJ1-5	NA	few	TGTGCCAGCAGTTTAGGAGGGAGCAATCAGCCCCAGCATTTT	CASSLGGSNQPQHF
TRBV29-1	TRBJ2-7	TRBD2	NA	TGCAGCGTTGAAGACCCCGGGAGGTCCCCCTACGAGCAGTACTTC	CSVEDPGRSPYEQYF
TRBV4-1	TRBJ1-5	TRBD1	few	TGCGCCAGCAGCCAAGGACAGGGTGGTCAGCCCCAGCATTTT	CASSQGQGGQPQHF
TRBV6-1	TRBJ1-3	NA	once	TGTGCCAGCAGTGAAATCGTCCGCTCTGGAAACACCATATATTTT	CASSEIVRSGNTIYF
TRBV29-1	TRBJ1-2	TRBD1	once	TGCAGCGTTGCCGGAGGGGGCGCTTCTCGTGGCTACACCTTC	CSVAGGGASRGYTF
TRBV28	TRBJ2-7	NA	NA	TGTGCCAGCAGGGGGGGACCCTTCAGCTCCTACGAGCAGTACTTC	CASRGGPFSSYEQYF
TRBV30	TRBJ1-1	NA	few	TGTGCCTGGGGTATTGACACTGAAGCTTTCTTT	CAWGIDTEAFF
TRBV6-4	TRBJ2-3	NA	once	TGTGCCAGCAGTGACGGGGCCGCAGATACGCAGTATTTT	CASSDGAADTQYF
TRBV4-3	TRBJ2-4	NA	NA	TGCGCCAGCAGCCCCGCATGGCGGATCAGAGGGGACATTCAGTACTTC	CASSPAWRIRGDIQYF
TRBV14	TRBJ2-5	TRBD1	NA	TGTGCCAGCAGCCAAGATCTCTTTAGGGGGCCCCCCCAAGAGACCCAGTACTTC	CASSQDLFRGPPQETQYF
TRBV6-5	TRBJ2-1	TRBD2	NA	TGTGCCAGCGCACGACTAGCGGGAAACTACAATGAGCAGTTCTTC	CASARLAGNYNEQFF
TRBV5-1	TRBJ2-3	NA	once	TGCGCCAGCAGCTTGGGCGGCGGAGTAGATACGCAGTATTTT	CASSLGGGVDTQYF
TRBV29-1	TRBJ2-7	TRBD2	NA	TGCAGCGTTTCGGCCGGGACTAGCGAGCAGTACTTC	CSVSAGTSEQYF
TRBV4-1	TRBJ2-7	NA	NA	TGCGCCAGCAGCCAATTGGTGAGGTACAACGAGCAGTACTTC	CASSQLVRYNEQYF
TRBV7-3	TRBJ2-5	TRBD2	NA	TGTGCCAGCAGCTTAACCCGCGGGGGAAGGGAAGAGACCCAGTACTTC	CASSLTRGGREETQYF
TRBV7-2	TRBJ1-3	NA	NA	TGTGCCAGCAGCTCACAAGGAAACACCATATATTTT	CASSSQGNTIYF
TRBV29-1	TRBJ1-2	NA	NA	TGCAGCGTTATGGTACAGGGCAAGAATGGCTACACCTTC	CSVMVQGKNGYTF
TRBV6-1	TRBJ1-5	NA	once	TGTGCCAGCAGAGACGGACAGAGCAATCAGCCCCAGCATTTT	CASRDGQSNQPQHF
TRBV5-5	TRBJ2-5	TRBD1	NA	TGTGCCAGCAGAATAACAGGGGGCATACCCCAAGAGACCCAGTACTTC	CASRITGGIPQETQYF
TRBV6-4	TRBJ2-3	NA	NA	TGTGCCAGCTCCCCCCGGGGGAGCGGAGGCACAGATACGCAGTATTTT	CASSPRGSGGTDTQYF
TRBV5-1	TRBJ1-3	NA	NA	TGCGCCAGCAGCAGGGGCGACTCTGGAAACACCATATATTTT	CASSRGDSGNTIYF
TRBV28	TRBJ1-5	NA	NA	TGTGCCAGCAGTTTAGACGGCAATCAGCCCCAGCATTTT	CASSLDGNQPQHF
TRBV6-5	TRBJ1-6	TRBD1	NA	TGTGCCAGCAAGAGGGACAGCTATAATTCACCCCTCCACTTT	CASKRDSYNSPLHF
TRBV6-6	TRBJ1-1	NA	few	TGTGCCAGCAGTTATCGAGAGGACGAAGCTTTCTTT	CASSYREDEAFF
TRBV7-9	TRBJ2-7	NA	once	TGTGCCGGTTCACAGGGACCTTACGAGCAGTACTTC	CAGSQGPYEQYF
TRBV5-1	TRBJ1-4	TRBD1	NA	TGCGCCAGCAGCTTGGCCACCGGGACAGCGGTTGAAAAACTGTTTTTT	CASSLATGTAVEKLFF
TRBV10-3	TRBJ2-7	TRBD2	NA	TGTGCCATCAGCTACGGGACTAACGAGCAGTACTTC	CAISYGTNEQYF
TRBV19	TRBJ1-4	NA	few	TGTGCCAGTAGCCGTGGCACAACTAATGAAAAACTGTTTTTT	CASSRGTTNEKLFF
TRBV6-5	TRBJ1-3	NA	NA	TGTGCCAGCAGTTCGGGACAAGCTGGAAACACCATATATTTT	CASSSGQAGNTIYF
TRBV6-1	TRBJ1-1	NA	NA	TGTGCCAGCATTTGGGGGAACACTGAAGCTTTCTTT	CASIWGNTEAFF
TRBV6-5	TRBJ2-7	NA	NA	TGTGCCAGCAGACAGGGGGGGTACGAGCAGTACTTC	CASRQGGYEQYF
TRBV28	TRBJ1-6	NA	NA	TGTGCCAGCAGTTTCCGGTGGAGCTCCTATAATTCACCCCTCCACTTT	CASSFRWSSYNSPLHF
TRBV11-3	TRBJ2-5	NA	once	TGTGCCAGCAGCTCGCTTGGGGCCCAAGAGACCCAGTACTTC	CASSSLGAQETQYF
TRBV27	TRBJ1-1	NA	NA	TGTGCCAGCAGTTTAGAGAGAGGGACAGAAGCTTTCTTT	CASSLERGTEAFF
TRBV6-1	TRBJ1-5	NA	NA	TGTGCCAGCAGTAGACCGGGATCCAATCAGCCCCAGCATTTT	CASSRPGSNQPQHF
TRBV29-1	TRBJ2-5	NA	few	TGCAGCGTTGAGCGGGGGCCGGGGGAGACCCAGTACTTC	CSVERGPGETQYF
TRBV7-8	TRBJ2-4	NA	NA	TGTGCCAGCAGCTTCCGAGTAACTGACCGAGCCAAAAACATTCAGTACTTC	CASSFRVTDRAKNIQYF
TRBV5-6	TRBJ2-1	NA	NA	TGTGCCAGCAGCTTCCCGGGACAATACAATGAGCAGTTCTTC	CASSFPGQYNEQFF
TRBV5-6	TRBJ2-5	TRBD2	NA	TGTGCCAGCAGCTCCCGACTAGCGGGAGTGTGGGAGACCCAGTACTTC	CASSSRLAGVWETQYF
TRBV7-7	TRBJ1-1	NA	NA	TGTGCTAGCAGCTTAGCGCGGGGAGGTGAAGCTTTCTTT	CASSLARGGEAFF
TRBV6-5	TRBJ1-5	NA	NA	TGTGCCAGCACCAGGGGCCGCAATCAGCCCCAGCATTTT	CASTRGRNQPQHF
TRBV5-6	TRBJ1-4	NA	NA	TGTGCCAGCAGCCCCCTCCGGGGGGACAAACTGTTTTTT	CASSPLRGDKLFF